This T cell receptor beta chain was recorded in a study of T cells after posttransplantation cyclophosphamide. Generated by immunoSEQ multiplex PCR, the TCRdb table keeps only in-frame clones and is missing some. The table includes about 8,000 clones, about 91% detected once. Trimming removed 5 bases at V and 7 bases at J, with 9 bases between. Germline CDR1 SEHNR, CDR2 FQNEAQ (reference sequence). The CDR3 is made up of 13 amino acids. The sequencing sample was made of CD4+ T cells sorted from blood. The TCR sequence derives from a woman in her 50s in good health and a related stem cell transplant donor. V gene TRBV7-9 combines with J gene TRBJ1-6; the D gene is possibly TRBD1 (6 bases). CDR3 amino acids: CASSGGQNSPLHF. The CDR3 DNA sequence: TGTGCCAGCAGCGGTGGACAGAATTCACCCCTCCACTTT.